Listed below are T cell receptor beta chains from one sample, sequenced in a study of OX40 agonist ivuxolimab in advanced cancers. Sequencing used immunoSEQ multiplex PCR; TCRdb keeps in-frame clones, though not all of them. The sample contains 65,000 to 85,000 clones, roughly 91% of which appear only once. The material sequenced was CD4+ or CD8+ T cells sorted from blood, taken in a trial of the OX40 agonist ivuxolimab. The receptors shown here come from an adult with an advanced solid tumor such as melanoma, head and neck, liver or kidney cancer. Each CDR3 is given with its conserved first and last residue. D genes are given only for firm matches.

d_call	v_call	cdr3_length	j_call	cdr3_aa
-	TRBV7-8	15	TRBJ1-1	CASSLAWGERTEAFF
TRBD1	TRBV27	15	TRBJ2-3	CASSLSSRGQDTQYF
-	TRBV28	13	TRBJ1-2	CASSFDSRYGYTF
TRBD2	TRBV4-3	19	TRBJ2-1	CASSQVFPTSGTPYNEQFF
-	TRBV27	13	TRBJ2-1	CASSSNGYNEQFF
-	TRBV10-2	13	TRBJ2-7	CASRTTSGYEQYF
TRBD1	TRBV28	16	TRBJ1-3	CASSLWGTGSGNTIYF
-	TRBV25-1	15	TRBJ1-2	CASSEPAGVNYGYTF
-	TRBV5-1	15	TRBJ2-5	CASSWAEVGAATQYF
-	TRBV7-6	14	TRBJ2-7	CASSLIAGTYEQYF
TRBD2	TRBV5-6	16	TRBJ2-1	CASTPLTSGRADEQFF
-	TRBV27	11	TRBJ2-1	CASIGWDEQFF
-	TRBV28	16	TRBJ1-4	CASSYLERGTNEKLFF
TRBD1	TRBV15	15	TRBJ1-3	CATSRNRGSGNTIYF
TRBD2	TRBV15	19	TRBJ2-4	CATSRVGTSGPLAKNIQYF
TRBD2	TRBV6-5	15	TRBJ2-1	CASSPVISGRGEQFF
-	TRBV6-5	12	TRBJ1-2	CASSYGSGGYTF
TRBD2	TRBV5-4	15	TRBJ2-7	CASSLEVSGSYEQYF
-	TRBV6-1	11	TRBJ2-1	CASSHSDEQFF
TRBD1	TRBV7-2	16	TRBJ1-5	CASSSPGTGFDQPQHF
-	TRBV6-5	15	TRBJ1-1	CASSYSRGGNTEAFF
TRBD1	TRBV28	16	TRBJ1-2	CASIPLDRDRNYGYTF